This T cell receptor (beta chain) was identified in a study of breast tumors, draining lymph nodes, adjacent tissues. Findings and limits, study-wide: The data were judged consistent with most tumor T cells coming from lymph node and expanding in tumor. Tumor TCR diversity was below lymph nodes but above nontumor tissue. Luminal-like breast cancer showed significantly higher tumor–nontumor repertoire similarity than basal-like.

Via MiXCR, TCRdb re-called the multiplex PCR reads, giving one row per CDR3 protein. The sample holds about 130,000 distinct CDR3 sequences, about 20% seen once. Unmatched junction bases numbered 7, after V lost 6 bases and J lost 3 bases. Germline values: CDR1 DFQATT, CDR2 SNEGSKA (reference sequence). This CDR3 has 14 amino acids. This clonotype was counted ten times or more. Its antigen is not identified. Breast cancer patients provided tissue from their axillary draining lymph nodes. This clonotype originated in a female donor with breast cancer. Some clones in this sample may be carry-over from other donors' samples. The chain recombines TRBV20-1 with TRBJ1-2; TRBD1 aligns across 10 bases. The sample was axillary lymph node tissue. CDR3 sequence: CSAPGQGLDYGYTF. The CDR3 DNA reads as TGCAGTGCACCGGGACAGGGGCTAGACTATGGCTACACCTTC.